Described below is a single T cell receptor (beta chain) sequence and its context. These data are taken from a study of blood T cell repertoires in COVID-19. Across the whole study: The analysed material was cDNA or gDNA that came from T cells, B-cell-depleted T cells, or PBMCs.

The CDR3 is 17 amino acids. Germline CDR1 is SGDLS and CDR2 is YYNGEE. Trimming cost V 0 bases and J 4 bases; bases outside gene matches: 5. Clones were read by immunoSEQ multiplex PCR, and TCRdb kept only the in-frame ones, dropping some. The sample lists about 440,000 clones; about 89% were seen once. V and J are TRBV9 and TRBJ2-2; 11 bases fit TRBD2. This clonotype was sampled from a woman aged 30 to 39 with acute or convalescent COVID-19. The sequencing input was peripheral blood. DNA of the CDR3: TGTGCCAGCAGCGTAGCATGGACTAGCGGGTCCACCGGGGAGCTGTTTTTT. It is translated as CASSVAWTSGSTGELFF. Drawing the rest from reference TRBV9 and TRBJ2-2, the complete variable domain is DSGVTQTPKHLITATGQRVTLRCSPRSGDLSVYWYQQSLDQGLQFLIQYYNGEERAKGNILERFSAQQFPDLHSELNLSSLELGDSALYFCASSVAWTSGSTGELFFGEGSRLTVL.